The next 17 T cell receptor beta chains were all read from a single sample in a study of T cells in Graves' hyperthyroidism and ophthalmopathy. RNA transcripts gave rise to amplified TCR beta CDR3 regions. The HTBI primer set drove a first-round RT-PCR of the TCR CDR3. TCRdb independently ran MiXCR on the multiplex PCR reads; one entry per CDR3 protein. The sample yields 400,000 to 500,000 distinct CDR3 sequences, about 15% seen once. Sequenced input: blood. These receptor sequences come from a young man with Graves' ophthalmopathy.

This chain uses TRBV4-1 with TRBJ1-4; D unresolved. Looked up from germline, CDR1 is MGHRA and CDR2 is YSYEKL. V was trimmed by 0 bases and J by 3 bases, leaving 2 bases between them. This CDR3 is 13 amino acids long. This CDR3 is CASSQEANEKLFF. The CDR3 bases are TGCGCCAGCAGCCAAGAGGCTAATGAAAAACTGTTTTTT.

A word on this clonotype: The CDR3 end shows no conserved phenylalanine or tryptophan, and so a read error is likely. The chain uses TRBV11-3 and TRBJ1-5; D call uncertain. This CDR3 contains 12 residues. The V gene lost 1 base and the J gene lost 7 bases, with 5 bases spanning the gap. The V gene's germline CDR1 is SGHNT and CDR2 YENEEA. Written as DNA, the CDR3 is TGTGCCAGCAGCTTAGGCGACCAGCCCCAGCATCTT. The encoded protein is CASSLGDQPQHL.

The sample holds a few counts of this clonotype. The chain employs TRBV18 and TRBJ1-6, with D hard to call. The CDR3 contains 16 residues. V was shortened by 1 base and J by 0 bases, with 7 bases between the two germline ends. Germline V gene data show CDR1 as KGHSH and CDR2 as LQKENI. The CDR3 sequence: CASSPLQSSYNSPLHF. The CDR3 DNA sequence: TGTGCCAGCTCACCACTACAGAGCTCCTATAATTCACCCCTCCACTTT.

The gene calls are TRBV5-1 and TRBJ1-2, with D perhaps TRBD1 (5 bases). The CDR3 sequence is 12 residues long. CDR1 is SGHRS and CDR2 is YFSETQ in the germline V gene. Trimming took 7 bases from V and 1 from J, leaving 8 bases between them. The CDR3 here is CASQGDNYGYTF. CDR3 in DNA: TGCGCCAGCCAGGGAGATAACTATGGCTACACCTTC.

This chain links TRBV19 with TRBJ2-7; D tentatively fits TRBD1 or TRBD2 (5 bases each). The CDR3 is 14 amino acids. Trimming shortened V by 5 bases and J by 3 bases, and 14 bases separated the two germline ends. CDR1 LNHDA and CDR2 SQIVND come from the germline V gene (reference sequence). The CDR3: CASSAHGTDYEQYF. The DNA of the CDR3 is TGTGCCAGTAGTGCCCACGGGACCGACTACGAGCAGTACTTC.

In its sample, this clonotype was seen a few times. The chain has TRBV18 and TRBJ2-3; D remains ambiguous. Per germline, CDR1 KGHSH and CDR2 LQKENI. V was clipped by 3 bases and J by 1 base, with 17 bases between them. The CDR3 covers 17 residues. DNA for the CDR3: TGTGCCAGCTCACCCGCACCACCCGAGATAGGCACAGATACGCAGTATTTT. Encoded protein: CASSPAPPEIGTDTQYF.

The rearrangement links TRBV5-4 to TRBJ2-3; D possibly corresponds to TRBD2 (5 bases). Per germline, CDR1 SGHNT and CDR2 YYREEE (reference sequence). Trimming cost V 3 bases and J 2 bases, with 13 bases left between them. The CDR3 extends over 15 amino acids. The CDR3 DNA follows: TGTGCCAGCAGCTCTGCTAGCACCTACACAGATACGCAGTATTTT. It codes for CASSSASTYTDTQYF.

The chain employs TRBV6-1 and TRBJ1-3; D unclear. The CDR3 is 16 amino acids. Germline CDR1 is MNHNS and CDR2 is SASEGT. Trimming stripped 5 bases from V and 0 bases from J, with 14 bases between. The CDR3 sequence: CASSKERNPSGNTIYF. The CDR3 DNA is TGTGCCAGCAGTAAGGAAAGGAACCCCTCTGGAAACACCATATATTTT.

There are many counts of this clonotype. The chain couples TRBV5-1 to TRBJ2-3, with TRBD2 identical over 8 bases. The ends lost 6 bases at V and 5 bases at J; junction bases unmatched: 11. The CDR3 consists of 15 residues. CDR1 is SGHRS and CDR2 is YFSETQ in the germline V gene. This chain's CDR3 is CASTPSGSAVDTQYF. In DNA, the CDR3 is TGCGCCAGCACCCCAAGCGGGAGCGCGGTAGATACGCAGTATTTT.

This clonotype was detected many times. This chain uses TRBV11-2 with TRBJ1-6; a weak D match, TRBD1 (6 bases). Germline CDR1 SGHAT, CDR2 FQNNGV. This CDR3 has 20 residues. The germline V and J ends were trimmed by 1 base and 2 bases, with 21 bases remaining between them. The CDR3 is CASSLADSGQGLTYNSPLHF. The DNA for the CDR3 is TGTGCCAGCAGCTTAGCCGACAGTGGGCAGGGGCTCACCTATAATTCACCCCTCCACTTT. The full variable domain, rest sourced from reference TRBV11-2 and TRBJ1-6, is EAGVAQSPRYKIIEKRQSVAFWCNPISGHATLYWYQQILGQGPKLLIQFQNNGVVDDSQLPKDRFSAERLKGVDSTLKIQPAKLEDSAVYLCASSLADSGQGLTYNSPLHFGNGTRLTVT.

V gene TRBV11-1 combines with J gene TRBJ2-3; tentative D call: TRBD2 (7 bases). The germline CDR1 and CDR2 sequences are SGHAT and FQDESV (reference sequence). V gave up 5 bases and J gave up 2 bases, with 23 bases separating them. The CDR3 totals 18 residues. In DNA, the CDR3 is TGTGCCAGCAGCCTCCCCGTAGGGGGGGGAATTTTCACAGATACGCAGTATTTT. Translating it yields CASSLPVGGGIFTDTQYF. The variable domain in full, completed from reference TRBV11-1 and TRBJ2-3, reads EAEVAQSPRYKITEKSQAVAFWCDPISGHATLYWYRQILGQGPELLVQFQDESVVDDSQLPKDRFSAERLKGVDSTLKIQPAELGDSAMYLCASSLPVGGGIFTDTQYFGPGTRLTVL.

This clonotype has a count of ten or more. The V and J genes are TRBV6-1 and TRBJ1-6; 9 bases line up with TRBD1. Losses at the gene ends were 2 bases for V and 9 bases for J; bases not matched to a gene: 5. Germline CDR1 reads MNHNS; CDR2 reads SASEGT. This CDR3 comprises 15 residues. DNA of the CDR3: TGTGCCAGCAGTGAATGGGACAGGGCTACTTCACCCCTCCACTTT. As protein: CASSEWDRATSPLHF.

With regard to this clonotype: A much larger clone sits a single nucleotide away, making a read error possible. The chain couples TRBV19 to TRBJ2-1, with D uncertain. The CDR3 runs to 14 residues. CDR1 and CDR2 (germline): LNHDA, SQIVND (reference sequence). This CDR3 reads CASNIDKKYNEQFF. The CDR3 DNA sequence: TGTGCCAGTAATATAGATAAGAAGTACAATGAGCAGTTCTTC.

This clonotype came up many times. CDR3 loop: CAWSDKRAGKLDTQYF. DNA for the CDR3: TGTGCCTGGAGTGACAAGAGAGCGGGGAAATTAGATACGCAGTATTTT. The chain joins TRBV30 to TRBJ2-3; 7 bases align to TRBD2. J gave up 5 bases and V 1 base, and 12 bases lay outside the gene matches. This CDR3 is built from 16 residues. CDR1 is GTSNPN and CDR2 is SVGIG in the germline V gene (reference sequence).

This chain links TRBV5-1 with TRBJ2-7; D is perhaps TRBD1 (6 bases). The J call may not be correct, given that the DNA end is closer to TRBJ2-1. Per germline, CDR1 SGHRS and CDR2 YFSETQ. The CDR3 contains 16 residues. The DNA for the CDR3 is TGCGCCAGCAGCTTGGGACAGGTCTTCGTTCCCTACGAGCAGTTCTTC. Translating it yields CASSLGQVFVPYEQFF.

The sample holds many counts of this clonotype. The chain links TRBV20-1 to TRBJ2-5, with TRBD2 matching over 11 bases. V was clipped by 6 bases and J by 5 bases; unmatched bases: 11. The length of the CDR3 is 15 residues. CDR1 and CDR2 from the germline V gene are DFQATT and SNEGSKA (reference sequence). The CDR3 reads CSARLAGGPSETQYF. CDR3 in DNA: TGCAGTGCCAGATTAGCGGGAGGGCCTAGCGAGACCCAGTACTTC.

This clonotype was seen a few times. A much larger clone sits a single nucleotide away, making a read error possible. J is TRBJ1-2 and V is TRBV12-3 or TRBV12-4; tentative D call: TRBD1 (5 bases). The CDR3 consists of 16 residues. V lost 3 bases, J lost 2 bases, and 16 bases lay in between. Written as DNA, the CDR3 is TGTGCCAGCAGTTTCCAACGGGGGGAGGACAACTATGGCTACACCTTC. As protein: CASSFQRGEDNYGYTF.